Each of the 2 T cell receptor beta chains below was sequenced from the same sample in a study of cytomegalovirus exposure and HLA in healthy donors. The PCR contained 60 Vbeta and 13 Jbeta primers. The data were produced by immunoSEQ multiplex PCR, yet TCRdb's version contains in-frame clones alone and is incomplete. The sample has around 200,000 clones; 75% to 90% are singletons. Sequencing was performed on PBMCs. The receptors were gathered from a woman aged 30 to 39 in good health and CMV-seronegative.

This clone was seen once. The chain carries TRBV7-2 and TRBJ2-1; 8 bases are shared with TRBD2. Germline V gene data show CDR1 as SGHTA and CDR2 as FQGNSA. Unmatched junction bases numbered 8, after V lost 3 bases and J lost 4 bases. The CDR3 has 16 residues. The CDR3 DNA is TGTGCCAGCAGCTTTCTCGGGGGGGCTTTTTACAATGAGCAGTTCTTC. Translation: CASSFLGGAFYNEQFF.

The chain uses TRBV27 and TRBJ2-4; a possible D gene is TRBD1 (5 bases). Germline V gene lookup returns CDR1 MNHEY and CDR2 SMNVEV (reference sequence). This CDR3 has 14 amino acids. The V and J ends lost 5 bases and 2 bases respectively, with 10 bases between them. CDR3 sequence reads: CASSLQGSKNIQYF. The CDR3 coding sequence is TGTGCCAGCAGTCTCCAGGGATCCAAAAACATTCAGTACTTC.